This section outlines one T cell receptor (beta chain) sequence together with its context. Assay: immunoSEQ multiplex PCR; the TCRdb copy retains only in-frame clones and omits some. Among about 72,000 clones listed, 80% to 95% were seen once. These data belong to a study of technical replicates of blood from several donors. Per germline, CDR1 MNHNY and CDR2 SVGAGI (reference sequence). This CDR3 is built from 15 residues. Germline trimming cut 3 bases from V and 2 bases from J; bases unmatched to any gene: 3. This chain uses TRBV6-6 with TRBJ2-3, with 9 bases lining up with TRBD2. Source material: T cells isolated from PBMCs. This clonotype was sampled from a human donor in good health. The CDR3 reads CASSYLAGSTDTQYF. The CDR3 DNA reads as TGTGCCAGCAGTTATCTAGCGGGGTCCACAGATACGCAGTATTTT.